The source of this T cell receptor beta chain is a study of blood T cell repertoires in COVID-19. Study-level background: Sites in the United States, Italy and Spain provided acute and convalescent COVID-19 samples. PBMCs, B-cell-depleted T cells, or T cells were the source of the cDNA or gDNA that made up the material.

In the authors' methods: Amplifying reference gene primers gave estimates of nucleated cell counts. Some clones are missing from TCRdb's copy, which holds only in-frame ones; the method was immunoSEQ multiplex PCR. The DNA was the basis for D and trimming; V, J and clone size are from that table. Of 120,000 to 150,000 clones in the sample, around 80% are singletons; the top ten hold 35% to 40%. This clone was counted once. J lost 1 base, V lost 5 bases, and 17 bases had no gene match. Germline V gene sequence: CDR1 SGHTA, CDR2 FQGNSA. There are 19 residues in the CDR3. This chain connects TRBV7-2 to TRBJ1-2, with TRBD1 identical over 9 bases. The sequenced sample was peripheral blood. The clonotype comes from a human donor in a cohort sampled during active COVID-19. The CDR3 DNA is TGTGCCAGCAGCCCGCAAACAGGGGGCAGGTTCTTGGGTAACTATGGCTACACCTTC. Translated: CASSPQTGGRFLGNYGYTF.